Each of the 22 T cell receptor beta chains below was sequenced from the same sample in a study of blood T cell repertoires in COVID-19. Libraries were prepared by immunoSEQ multiplex PCR; TCRdb keeps only in-frame clonotypes and omits some of them. The data show 140,000 or so clones, with 81% seen just once and about 7.5% held by the top ten. The sequencing sample was made of peripheral blood. Source of these receptors: a human donor in a cohort sampled during active COVID-19.

The V call is TRBV7-6, the J call TRBJ1-4, with 8 bases identical to TRBD1. This CDR3 has 15 amino acids. Germline lookup yields CDR1 SGHVS and CDR2 FNYEAQ. V was clipped by 1 base and J by 8 bases; unmatched bases: 6. This chain's CDR3 is CASSLGTGSDEKLFF. DNA for the CDR3: TGTGCCAGCAGCTTAGGGACAGGGTCCGACGAAAAACTGTTTTTT.

The chain is built from TRBV11-2 and TRBJ2-7; D is possibly TRBD2 (5 bases). V lost 5 bases to trimming and J lost 3 bases, with 23 bases between them. Germline V gives CDR1 SGHAT, CDR2 FQNNGV. This CDR3 spans 17 amino acids. The CDR3 DNA reads TGTGCCAGCAGCCTAGCATTGGGGAGTGACACCCTCTACGAGCAGTACTTC. Translating gives CASSLALGSDTLYEQYF.

This sequence joins TRBV28 and TRBJ1-2, with 8 bases matching TRBD1. Germline V gene data show CDR1 as MDHEN and CDR2 as SYDVKM. The CDR3 is 13 amino acids. The V segment lost 6 bases and the J segment 6 bases; nucleotides outside the gene matches: 6. CDR3 region: CASSPPGGNGYTF. The CDR3 nucleotides are TGTGCCAGCAGCCCCCCAGGGGGCAATGGCTACACCTTC.

This chain links TRBV28 with TRBJ1-2, with 7 bases fitting TRBD1. Unmatched junction bases numbered 18, after V lost 6 bases and J lost 2 bases. The CDR3 runs 18 residues. Germline V gene data show CDR1 as MDHEN and CDR2 as SYDVKM. Here the CDR3 DNA reads TGTGCCAGCAGAAATCCGGGACAGACTTCAACCCTGAACTATGGCTACACCTTC. Its protein is CASRNPGQTSTLNYGYTF.

The chain combines TRBV27 with TRBJ2-1, with 8 bases that match TRBD1. The junction had 9 bases not matched to a gene; V was cut back by 6 bases and J by 5 bases. The CDR3 covers 15 residues. Looked up from germline, CDR1 is MNHEY and CDR2 is SMNVEV (reference sequence). The CDR3 region is CASSFPGTGDNEQFF. CDR3 bases: TGTGCCAGCAGCTTCCCCGGGACAGGAGACAATGAGCAGTTCTTC.

J is TRBJ1-4 and V is TRBV9; unclear D gene. V shed 0 bases and J shed 0 bases, with 9 bases lying between them. The CDR3 is made up of 16 amino acids. CDR1 SGDLS and CDR2 YYNGEE come from the germline V gene. The CDR3 sequence: CASSVGAVSTNEKLFF. The DNA for the CDR3 is TGTGCCAGCAGCGTAGGGGCTGTCTCAACTAATGAAAAACTGTTTTTT.

The gene calls are TRBV11-2 and TRBJ1-1; D might be TRBD1 (5 bases). The CDR3 runs to 14 residues. Germline V gene lookup returns CDR1 SGHAT and CDR2 FQNNGV. Trimming left V 3 bases short and J 0 bases short, with 8 bases between. The CDR3 loop reads CASSLGLMNTEAFF. The CDR3 coding sequence is TGTGCCAGCAGCTTGGGACTGATGAACACTGAAGCTTTCTTT.

The chain combines TRBV7-9 with TRBJ2-3; D is possibly TRBD1 (6 bases). CDR3 length equals 14 residues. In germline, CDR1 is SEHNR, CDR2 FQNEAQ (reference sequence). The V and J ends lost 3 bases and 1 base respectively, with 8 bases between them. The CDR3 coding sequence is TGTGCCAGCAGCTTGTCAGGGGGCACAGATACGCAGTATTTT. Translated: CASSLSGGTDTQYF.

The V call is TRBV29-1, the J call TRBJ2-1; TRBD2 matches 8 bases. The CDR3 extends over 10 amino acids. Germline-derived CDR1 and CDR2 are SQVTM and ANQGSEA. After removal of 6 bases from V and 15 bases from J, the junction contained 7 bases not matched to a gene. The CDR3 loop reads CSVASGGSFF. The CDR3 DNA follows: TGCAGCGTCGCTTCGGGAGGGTCGTTCTTC.

This CDR3 is CASNSGLAGPTDTQYF. CDR3 nucleotide sequence: TGTGCCAGTAATTCCGGACTAGCGGGACCCACAGATACGCAGTATTTT. The chain combines TRBV19 with TRBJ2-3; 12 nucleotides match TRBD2. The J segment lost 2 bases and the V segment lost 7 bases, leaving 7 bases of the junction unmatched. Per germline, CDR1 LNHDA and CDR2 SQIVND (reference sequence). This CDR3 is 16 amino acids long. Complete variable domain (other parts from reference TRBV19 and TRBJ2-3): DGGITQSPKYLFRKEGQNVTLSCEQNLNHDAMYWYRQDPGQGLRLIYYSQIVNDFQKGDIAEGYSVSREKKESFPLTVTSAQKNPTAFYLCASNSGLAGPTDTQYFGPGTRLTVL.

Written as DNA, the CDR3 is TGTGCCAGCAGAGACAGGGATGCAACTAATGAAAAACTGTTTTTT. Translation gives CASRDRDATNEKLFF. The V and J genes are TRBV2 and TRBJ1-4, with TRBD1 identical over 7 bases. This CDR3 region has 15 residues. Trimming at V came to 6 bases and at J to 0 bases, leaving 4 bases not matched to a gene. Germline CDR1 reads SNHLY; CDR2 reads FYNNEI. The entire variable domain, with the rest obtained from reference TRBV2 and TRBJ1-4, is as follows: EPEVTQTPSHQVTQMGQEVILRCVPISNHLYFYWYRQILGQKVEFLVSFYNNEISEKSEIFDDQFSVERPDGSNFTLKIRSTKLEDSAMYFCASRDRDATNEKLFFGSGTQLSVL.

The V gene is TRBV12-3 or TRBV12-4, the J gene TRBJ1-2; D remains unclear. CDR3 size: 13 residues. Trimming left V 6 bases short and J 2 bases short, with 10 bases between. CDR3 in amino acids: CASSHNWNYGYTF. The CDR3 DNA reads TGTGCCAGCAGCCACAATTGGAACTATGGCTACACCTTC.

The chain uses TRBV29-1 and TRBJ1-2, with TRBD1 matching 9 bases. CDR1 is SQVTM, CDR2 ANQGSEA, per germline. The CDR3 is made up of 13 amino acids. The V gene end was trimmed by 7 bases and the J gene end by 8 bases; junction bases not matched to a gene: 11. The CDR3 loop is CSARRDRAKGYTF. CDR3 in DNA: TGCAGCGCACGCCGGGACAGGGCCAAAGGCTACACCTTC.

The chain employs TRBV18 and TRBJ1-3; D ambiguous. In germline, CDR1 is KGHSH, CDR2 LQKENI. The CDR3 runs 15 residues. Between the trimmed V and J ends, which lost 3 bases and 1 base, there was a span of 10 bases. The CDR3 DNA reads TGTGCCAGCTCACCCGAGGGTATTTCTGGAAACACCATATATTTT. Translating it yields CASSPEGISGNTIYF.

The chain joins TRBV11-2 to TRBJ2-1; perhaps TRBD1 as D (6 bases). The germline CDR1 and CDR2 sequences are SGHAT and FQNNGV. This CDR3 region has 15 residues. V was trimmed by 1 base and J by 4 bases, leaving 11 bases between them. CDR3 nucleotides: TGTGCCAGCAGCTTAGGCGGAGGACAGTACAATGAGCAGTTCTTC. This encodes CASSLGGGQYNEQFF.

This clone has only one observation. The chain couples TRBV29-1 to TRBJ2-5, with unresolved D. CDR3 length: 13 residues. CDR1 and CDR2 from the germline V gene are SQVTM and ANQGSEA. V was clipped by 3 bases and J by 2 bases, with 10 bases between them. CDR3 DNA sequence: TGCAGCGTTGATCTCCGGGTTCAAGAGACCCAGTACTTC. Translated, it gives CSVDLRVQETQYF.

The V call is TRBV6-2 or TRBV6-3, the J call TRBJ2-7, with 14 bases fitting TRBD2. Germline V lookup: CDR1 MNHEY, CDR2 SVGEGT. V was clipped by 5 bases and J by 6 bases; unmatched bases: 12. The CDR3 loop spans 17 amino acids. The DNA of the CDR3 is TGTGCCAGCAGTCGTGAAGCCCCCGGACTAGCGGGAGGCGAGCAGTACTTC. As protein: CASSREAPGLAGGEQYF.

The chain has TRBV4-1 and TRBJ2-7, with 8 bases identical to TRBD1. The trim removed 4 bases at V and 6 bases at J, leaving 14 bases unmatched. CDR3 length: 16 residues. Germline V gene data show CDR1 as MGHRA and CDR2 as YSYEKL. In DNA form, the CDR3 reads TGCGCCAGCAGCCGCCGGACAGGGACTGACCTAACCGAGCAGTACTTC. It translates to CASSRRTGTDLTEQYF.

The genes are TRBV7-2 and TRBJ2-7; 9 bases match TRBD2. The CDR3 length is 14 residues. The J segment lost 4 bases and the V segment lost 2 bases, leaving 3 bases of the junction unmatched. Per germline, CDR1 SGHTA and CDR2 FQGNSA. The chain's CDR3 is CASSLNSGRYEQYF. The CDR3 nucleotides read TGTGCCAGCAGCTTAAATAGCGGGAGATACGAGCAGTACTTC.

This chain joins TRBV3-1 (or the pseudogene TRBV3-2) and TRBJ2-1; 9 nucleotides match TRBD2. There are 21 residues in the CDR3. Germline V gene sequence: CDR1 LGHDT, CDR2 YNNKEL (reference sequence). The ends lost 1 base at V and 5 bases at J; junction bases unmatched: 21. CDR3 nucleotide sequence: TGTGCCAGCAGCCAAGGCCGGACGGCGGGTTACGCGGGAGGGCAGGACAATGAGCAGTTCTTC. It translates to CASSQGRTAGYAGGQDNEQFF.

This chain connects TRBV7-2 to TRBJ1-3; no clear D gene. The CDR3 has 16 residues. In germline, CDR1 is SGHTA, CDR2 FQGNSA. Between the trimmed V and J ends, which lost 1 base and 0 bases, there was a span of 10 bases. CDR3 bases: TGTGCCAGCAGCTTAGAGCGGGCAGGCTCTGGAAACACCATATATTTT. Its protein is CASSLERAGSGNTIYF. Supplemented by reference TRBV7-2 and TRBJ1-3, the full variable domain reads GAGVSQSPSNKVTEKGKDVELRCDPISGHTALYWYRQSLGQGLEFLIYFQGNSAPDKSGLPSDRFSAERTGGSVSTLTIQRTQQEDSAVYLCASSLERAGSGNTIYFGEGSWLTVV.

The J gene is TRBJ2-7, the V gene TRBV5-5; D perhaps matches TRBD1 (5 bases). V lost 1 base and J 1 base, leaving 12 bases between the germline ends. The CDR3 spans 15 residues. Germline V gene lookup returns CDR1 SGHKS and CDR2 YYEKEE (reference sequence). The CDR3 sequence is CASSLFRGESYEQYF. CDR3 nucleotides: TGTGCCAGCAGCTTGTTTAGGGGCGAATCCTACGAGCAGTACTTC.